A single sample gave rise to the 13 T cell receptor beta chains below, sequenced in a study of T cells in Graves' hyperthyroidism and ophthalmopathy. Amplified regions were TCR beta CDR3 sequences from RNA transcripts. Initially, a first-round RT-PCR of the TCR CDR3 employed the HTBI primer set. One entry per CDR3 protein, called by TCRdb with MiXCR from the multiplex PCR reads. In the table there are about half a million distinct CDR3 sequences, about 20% of which are singletons. The sequenced material came from blood. The receptors derive from a man aged 40-49 years with Graves' ophthalmopathy.

The chain is built from TRBV5-1 and TRBJ2-7; D is ambiguous. V was cut by 1 base and J by 0 bases, with 8 bases left in between. Germline-derived CDR1 and CDR2 are SGHRS and YFSETQ. The CDR3 is 14 amino acids. CDR3 residues: CASSLLQASYEQYF. As DNA, the CDR3 is TGCGCCAGCAGCTTGCTGCAGGCCTCCTACGAGCAGTACTTC.

This clonotype showed up many times. The chain carries TRBV2 and TRBJ1-5; 8 nucleotides line up with TRBD1. Trimming took 8 bases from V and 6 from J; bases not matched to a gene: 9. The germline CDR1 and CDR2 sequences are SNHLY and FYNNEI. This CDR3 has 14 residues. CDR3 in DNA: TGTGCCAGCTGCGAGACAGGGGTGAGTCAGCCCCAGCATTTT. This codes for CASCETGVSQPQHF.

This rearrangement joins TRBV5-1 to TRBJ2-7; D uncertain. CDR1 is SGHRS and CDR2 is YFSETQ in the germline V gene. Trimming pared 3 bases from V and 5 bases from J, leaving 21 bases between. The CDR3 length is 16 residues. The CDR3 DNA is TGCGCCAGCAGCTCCCGCGGTGTGGGTTATGGGGACGAGCAGTACTTC. This translates into CASSSRGVGYGDEQYF. Looking up the rest from reference TRBV5-1 and TRBJ2-7 gives the full variable domain: KAGVTQTPRYLIKTRGQQVTLSCSPISGHRSVSWYQQTPGQGLQFLFEYFSETQRNKGNFPGRFSGRQFSNSRSEMNVSTLELGDSALYLCASSSRGVGYGDEQYFGPGTRLTVT.

This clonotype occurred many times. This chain connects TRBV3-1 to TRBJ2-7; TRBD1 matches 8 bases. Trimming removed 3 bases from V and 3 bases from J; junction bases left unmatched: 4. The CDR3 is 14 amino acids. Per the germline V gene, CDR1 is LGHDT and CDR2 is YNNKEL (reference sequence). CDR3 nucleotides: TGTGCCAGCAGCCACCACAGGGGGATCTACGAGCAGTACTTC. The encoded protein is CASSHHRGIYEQYF.

J is TRBJ1-4 and V is TRBV12-3 or TRBV12-4; D gene unclear. V was cut by 8 bases and J by 8 bases, with 6 bases left in between. There are 10 residues in the CDR3. The CDR3 DNA reads TGTGCCAGCGCGGCCGAAAAACTGTTTTTT. It is translated as CASAAEKLFF.

In this sample, this clonotype turned up a few times. V and J are TRBV11-2 and TRBJ2-5; TRBD1 might be the D (5 bases). Per the germline V gene, CDR1 is SGHAT and CDR2 is FQNNGV. This CDR3 spans 16 amino acids. V lost 0 bases, J lost 7 bases, and 18 bases lay in between. The CDR3 region is CASSLDSGGAVWTQYF. The CDR3 nucleotides read TGTGCCAGCAGCTTAGACAGTGGTGGGGCGGTTTGGACCCAGTACTTC.

This clonotype was detected many times. The J gene is TRBJ1-1, the V gene TRBV6-1; no clear D. The CDR3 spans 17 residues. V lost 5 bases to trimming and J lost 0 bases, with 19 bases between them. Germline loops: CDR1 MNHNS, CDR2 SASEGT. The CDR3 loop reads CASSHLALSTMNTEAFF. CDR3 sequence (DNA): TGTGCCAGCAGTCACCTTGCCCTGTCTACTATGAACACTGAAGCTTTCTTT.

This clonotype was seen ten or more times. The V call is TRBV3-1, the J call TRBJ1-1, with a possible D match to TRBD1 (5 bases). This CDR3 is built from 14 residues. The germline V gene has CDR1 LGHDT and CDR2 YNNKEL (reference sequence). V gave up 6 bases and J gave up 4 bases, with 15 bases separating them. For the CDR3, the DNA is TGTGCCAGCAGTCGACAGCCGGTTAGCACTGAAGCTTTCTTT. Translation gives CASSRQPVSTEAFF.

In its sample, this clonotype was seen a few times. The chain couples TRBV18 to TRBJ2-6; D unclear. This CDR3 has 14 residues. The V and J ends lost 2 bases and 2 bases respectively, with 4 bases between them. CDR1 and CDR2 (germline): KGHSH, LQKENI. The CDR3, as DNA: TGTGCCAGCTCACCAGGGCCTGGGGCCAACGTCCTGACTTTC. This encodes CASSPGPGANVLTF.

The chain recombines TRBV4-2 with TRBJ1-5; TRBD1 might be the D (6 bases). The CDR3 spans 16 residues. The V and J ends lost 0 bases and 7 bases respectively, with 16 bases between them. Germline V lookup: CDR1 LGHNA, CDR2 YNFKEQ. CDR3 sequence reads: CASSQDLGGIGQPQHF. The CDR3 bases are TGTGCCAGCAGCCAAGATCTAGGGGGAATCGGGCAGCCCCAGCATTTT.

The chain recombines TRBV29-1 with TRBJ2-7; perhaps D is TRBD1 or TRBD2 (5 bases each). The CDR3 is 14 amino acids. CDR1 and CDR2 from the germline V gene are SQVTM and ANQGSEA. V was pared by 7 bases and J by 4 bases, with 20 bases between. The CDR3 bases are TGCAGCGCCTTGGGGGAAGGAACGCATTACGAGCAGTACTTC. It translates to CSALGEGTHYEQYF.

The gene calls are TRBV7-2 and TRBJ2-7, with TRBD2 matching over 10 bases. Trimming at V came to 5 bases and at J to 2 bases, leaving 9 bases not matched to a gene. The CDR3 totals 16 residues. Looked up from germline, CDR1 is SGHTA and CDR2 is FQGNSA. The CDR3 reads CASSRLSGGRTYEQYF. CDR3 coding DNA: TGTGCCAGCAGCCGCCTTAGCGGGGGGCGAACCTACGAGCAGTACTTC. The variable domain in full, completed from reference TRBV7-2 and TRBJ2-7, reads GAGVSQSPSNKVTEKGKDVELRCDPISGHTALYWYRQSLGQGLEFLIYFQGNSAPDKSGLPSDRFSAERTGGSVSTLTIQRTQQEDSAVYLCASSRLSGGRTYEQYFGPGTRLTVT.

Only a few counts were recorded for this clonotype. The chain combines TRBV20-1 with TRBJ2-5; TRBD2 might be the D (7 bases). CDR3 size: 15 residues. Looked up from germline, CDR1 is DFQATT and CDR2 is SNEGSKA (reference sequence). Trimming pared 5 bases from V and 5 bases from J, leaving 21 bases between. The CDR3 DNA reads as TGCAGTGCTCCCCCCGGGGGGCGCGGAACGGAGACCCAGTACTTC. Encoded protein: CSAPPGGRGTETQYF.